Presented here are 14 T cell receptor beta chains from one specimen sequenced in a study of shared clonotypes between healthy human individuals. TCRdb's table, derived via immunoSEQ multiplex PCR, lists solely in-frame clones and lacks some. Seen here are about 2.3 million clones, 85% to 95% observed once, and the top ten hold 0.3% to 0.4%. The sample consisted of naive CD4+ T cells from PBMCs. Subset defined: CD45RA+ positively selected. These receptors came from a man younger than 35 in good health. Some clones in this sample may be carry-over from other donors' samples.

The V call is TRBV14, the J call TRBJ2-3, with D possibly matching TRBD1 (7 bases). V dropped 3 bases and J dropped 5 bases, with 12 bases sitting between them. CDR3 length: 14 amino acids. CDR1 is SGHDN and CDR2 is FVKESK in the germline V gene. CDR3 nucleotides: TGTGCCAGCAGCCAGGAGGGGGCAAAAGATACGCAGTATTTT. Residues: CASSQEGAKDTQYF.

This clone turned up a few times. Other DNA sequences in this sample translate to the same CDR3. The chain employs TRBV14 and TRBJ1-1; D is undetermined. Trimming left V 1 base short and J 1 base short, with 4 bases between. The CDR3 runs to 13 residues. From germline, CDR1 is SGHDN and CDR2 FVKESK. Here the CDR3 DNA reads TGTGCCAGCAGCCAAGGGAGGAACACTGAAGCTTTCTTT. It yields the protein CASSQGRNTEAFF.

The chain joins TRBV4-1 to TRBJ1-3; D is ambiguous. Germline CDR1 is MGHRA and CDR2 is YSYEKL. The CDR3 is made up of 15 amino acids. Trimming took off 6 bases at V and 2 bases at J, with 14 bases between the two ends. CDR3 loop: CASSTTAVTGNTIYF. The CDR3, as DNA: TGCGCCAGCAGTACAACGGCAGTCACTGGAAACACCATATATTTT.

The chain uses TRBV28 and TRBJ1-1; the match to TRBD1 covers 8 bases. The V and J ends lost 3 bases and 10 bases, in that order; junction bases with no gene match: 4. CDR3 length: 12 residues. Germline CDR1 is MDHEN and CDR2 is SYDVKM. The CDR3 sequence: CASSLPTGGAFF. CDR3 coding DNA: TGTGCCAGCAGTTTGCCCACAGGGGGAGCTTTCTTT.

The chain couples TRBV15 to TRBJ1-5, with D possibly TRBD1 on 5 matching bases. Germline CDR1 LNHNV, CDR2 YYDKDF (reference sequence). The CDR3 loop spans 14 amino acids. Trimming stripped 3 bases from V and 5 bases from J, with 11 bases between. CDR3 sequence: CATSRDQGDQPQHF. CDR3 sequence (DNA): TGTGCCACCAGCAGGGACCAGGGTGATCAGCCCCAGCATTTT.

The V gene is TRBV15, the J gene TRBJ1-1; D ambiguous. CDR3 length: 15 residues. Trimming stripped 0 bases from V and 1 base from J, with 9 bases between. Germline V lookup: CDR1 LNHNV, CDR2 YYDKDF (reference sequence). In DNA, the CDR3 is TGTGCCACCAGCAGAGAAGTAGGCTCGAACACTGAAGCTTTCTTT. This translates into CATSREVGSNTEAFF.

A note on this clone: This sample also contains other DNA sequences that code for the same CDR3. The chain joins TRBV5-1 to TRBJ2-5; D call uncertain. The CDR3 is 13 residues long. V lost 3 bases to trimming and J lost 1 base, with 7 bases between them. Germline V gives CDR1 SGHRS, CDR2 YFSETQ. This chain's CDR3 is CASSSGPQETQYF. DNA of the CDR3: TGCGCCAGCAGCTCCGGACCCCAAGAGACCCAGTACTTC. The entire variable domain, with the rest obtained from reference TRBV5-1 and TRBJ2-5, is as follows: KAGVTQTPRYLIKTRGQQVTLSCSPISGHRSVSWYQQTPGQGLQFLFEYFSETQRNKGNFPGRFSGRQFSNSRSEMNVSTLELGDSALYLCASSSGPQETQYFGPGTRLLVL.

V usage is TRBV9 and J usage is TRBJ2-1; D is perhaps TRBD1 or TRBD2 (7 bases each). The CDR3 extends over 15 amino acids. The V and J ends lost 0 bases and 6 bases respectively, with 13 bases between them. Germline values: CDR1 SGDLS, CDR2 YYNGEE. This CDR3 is CASSVDPRGGNEQFF. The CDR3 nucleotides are TGTGCCAGCAGCGTAGACCCCAGGGGGGGCAATGAGCAGTTCTTC.

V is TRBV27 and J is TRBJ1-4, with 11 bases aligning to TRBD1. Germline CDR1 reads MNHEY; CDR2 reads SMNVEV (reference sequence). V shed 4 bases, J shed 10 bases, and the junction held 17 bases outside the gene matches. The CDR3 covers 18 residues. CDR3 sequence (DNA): TGTGCCAGCAGTTCATTCTTTGGACAGGGGGCGTGCAGGGTAAAACTGTTTTTT. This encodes CASSSFFGQGACRVKLFF.

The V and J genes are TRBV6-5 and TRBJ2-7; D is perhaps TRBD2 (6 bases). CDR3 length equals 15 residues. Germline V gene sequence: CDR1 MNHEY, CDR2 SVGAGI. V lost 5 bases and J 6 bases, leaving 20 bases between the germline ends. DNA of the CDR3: TGTGCCAGCAGTCCCCCTGGGGGGAGTCCCGCCGAGCAGTACTTC. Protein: CASSPPGGSPAEQYF.

The CDR3 DNA reads as TGTGCCAGCAGCGCACCGCGGGGCTACACCTTC. As protein: CASSAPRGYTF. The V gene is TRBV7-2, the J gene TRBJ1-2; D call uncertain. V was clipped by 5 bases and J by 8 bases, with 9 bases between them. This CDR3 has 11 amino acids. Germline V gene sequence: CDR1 SGHTA, CDR2 FQGNSA.

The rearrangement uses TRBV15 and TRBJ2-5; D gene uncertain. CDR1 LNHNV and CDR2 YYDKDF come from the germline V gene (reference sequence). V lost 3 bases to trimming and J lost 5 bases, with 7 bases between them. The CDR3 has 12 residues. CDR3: CATSRSGETQYF. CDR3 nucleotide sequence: TGTGCCACCAGCAGGTCCGGGGAGACCCAGTACTTC.

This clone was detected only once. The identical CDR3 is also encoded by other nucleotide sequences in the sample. CDR3 DNA sequence: TGTGCCAGCAGCGAGACAGGGTATGGCTACACCTTC. This translates into CASSETGYGYTF. V and J are TRBV9 and TRBJ1-2; TRBD1 matches at 7 bases. V lost 3 bases, J lost 5 bases, and 1 base stayed unmatched. Germline CDR1 reads SGDLS; CDR2 reads YYNGEE. CDR3 length: 12 residues. Full variable domain (outside the CDR3, taken from reference TRBV9 and TRBJ1-2): DSGVTQTPKHLITATGQRVTLRCSPRSGDLSVYWYQQSLDQGLQFLIQYYNGEERAKGNILERFSAQQFPDLHSELNLSSLELGDSALYFCASSETGYGYTFGSGTRLTVV.

CDR3 loop: CAWSVLGSGETQYF. The CDR3 DNA follows: TGTGCCTGGAGTGTACTCGGGTCGGGGGAGACCCAGTACTTC. The chain links TRBV30 to TRBJ2-5; D perhaps matches TRBD2 (5 bases). Germline CDR1 is GTSNPN and CDR2 is SVGIG (reference sequence). The CDR3 length is 14 residues. The V end lost 0 bases, the J end lost 5 bases, and 13 bases lay between the germline ends.